The 9 T cell receptor beta chains presented below share a single source sample, sequenced in a study of OX40 agonist ivuxolimab in advanced cancers. Sequencing used immunoSEQ multiplex PCR; TCRdb keeps in-frame clones, though not all of them. The top ten clones hold about 0.64% of a sample with around 53,000 clones, more than 70% of them seen once. This material consisted of CD4+ or CD8+ T cells sorted from blood, taken in a trial of the OX40 agonist ivuxolimab. These receptors were taken from an adult with an advanced solid tumor such as melanoma, head and neck, liver or kidney cancer.

For the CDR3, the DNA is TGTGCCAGCAGAAGACAGGCCCCGAACTATGGCTACACCTTC. It specifies CASRRQAPNYGYTF. The V gene is TRBV6-5, the J gene TRBJ1-2, with D maybe TRBD1 (6 bases). The ends were cut back, 6 bases at V and 2 bases at J, with 13 bases in the middle. This CDR3 region has 14 residues. Per the germline V gene, CDR1 is MNHEY and CDR2 is SVGAGI.

V and J are TRBV13 and TRBJ2-2; D call uncertain. CDR3 size: 13 residues. Per the germline V gene, CDR1 is PRHDT and CDR2 is FYEKMQ (reference sequence). With 3 bases removed from V and 2 bases from J, the gap between germline ends came to 4 bases. CDR3 in DNA: TGTGCCAGCAGCTTCTACAACACCGGGGAGCTGTTTTTT. Protein product: CASSFYNTGELFF.

This chain joins TRBV28 and TRBJ2-1, with a tentative D call TRBD2 (5 bases). Between the trimmed V and J ends, which lost 2 bases and 8 bases, there was a span of 19 bases. The germline V gene encodes CDR1 MDHEN and CDR2 SYDVKM. The CDR3 has 16 amino acids. The CDR3 DNA follows: TGTGCCAGCAGTTTAGCCGGAACGGGAATTTTAGATGAGCAGTTCTTC. It encodes CASSLAGTGILDEQFF.

This chain uses TRBV4-1 with TRBJ2-3; D may be TRBD1 or TRBD2 (5 bases each). The V end lost 4 bases, the J end lost 6 bases, and 8 bases lay between the germline ends. CDR1 is MGHRA, CDR2 YSYEKL, per germline. This CDR3 is 12 amino acids long. The CDR3 here is CASSLEGDTQYF. The DNA of the CDR3 is TGCGCCAGCAGCCTTGAGGGGGATACGCAGTATTTT.

The chain has TRBV29-1 and TRBJ2-5, with 10 nucleotides matching TRBD2. V was clipped by 3 bases and J by 2 bases; unmatched bases: 6. The CDR3 is made up of 15 amino acids. CDR1 is SQVTM and CDR2 is ANQGSEA in the germline V gene. This CDR3 is CSVDQGLALQETQYF. The CDR3 nucleotides read TGCAGCGTTGATCAGGGACTAGCGCTTCAAGAGACCCAGTACTTC.

The CDR3 is CASSFLAGGGEQYF. CDR3 in DNA: TGTGCCAGCAGTTTTTTAGCGGGAGGTGGCGAGCAGTACTTC. This sequence joins TRBV28 and TRBJ2-7; 10 bases fit TRBD2. V lost 3 bases, J lost 6 bases, and 5 bases stayed unmatched. The CDR3 consists of 14 residues. CDR1 and CDR2 from the germline V gene are MDHEN and SYDVKM.

V gene TRBV7-8 combines with J gene TRBJ2-1; 11 nucleotides line up with TRBD2. Germline CDR1 reads SGHVS; CDR2 reads FQNEAQ. There are 16 residues in the CDR3. Unmatched junction bases numbered 8, after V lost 4 bases and J lost 6 bases. The CDR3 bases are TGTGCCAGCAGCTACGTAGCGGGAGGGCCGGGCAATGAGCAGTTCTTC. Translation: CASSYVAGGPGNEQFF.

The chain uses TRBV5-6 and TRBJ1-3; no clear D. CDR1 is SGHDT and CDR2 is YYEEEE in the germline V gene. Trimming pared 4 bases from V and 12 bases from J, leaving 11 bases between. CDR3 length: 11 amino acids. CDR3 DNA: TGTGCCAGCAGCATCGGACGGAGCATATATTTT. Residues: CASSIGRSIYF.

As regards this clone: The sample has other DNA sequences that encode this CDR3 too. This chain connects TRBV2 to TRBJ2-2; tentative D call: TRBD2 (6 bases). The V end was cut by 3 bases, the J end by 8 bases, with 13 bases between. The CDR3 covers 14 residues. CDR1 is SNHLY and CDR2 is FYNNEI in the germline V gene. DNA for the CDR3: TGTGCCAGCAGTGAGACTAGTGTCAGGGGGGAGCTGTTTTTT. The encoded protein is CASSETSVRGELFF.